This record concerns one T cell receptor beta chain sequence. Its antigen is not identified. The data belong to a study of vaccination and CD4 T cells after COVID-19. The wider study: Post-COVID specimens were obtained a median 101 days after diagnosis (range 35 to 161). Post-vaccine sample collection happened at a median of about ten weeks after dose two, ranging 14 to 241.

An Oncomine TCR Beta short-read assay was used to sequence the DNA from cultured CD4+ T cells. TCRdb re-analysed the PCR reads in MiXCR, keeping a single row per CDR3 protein. The sample lists some 14,000 distinct CDR3 sequences, approximately 50% seen once, with over 15% in the top ten. Treatment: approximately nine-day PBMC culture with coronavirus spike peptide pools or control peptides (ViraFEST assay). Germline V gene lookup returns CDR1 LNHDA and CDR2 SQIVND (reference sequence). CDR3 length: 14 residues. V was shortened by 6 bases and J by 5 bases, with 13 bases between the two germline ends. V and J are TRBV19 and TRBJ1-4, with D unclear. The sequence derives from a human donor who had recovered from COVID-19. The sample consisted of CD4+ T cells from blood, cultured in vitro. This chain's CDR3 is CASRVGLPNEKLFF. In nucleotides, the CDR3 is TGTGCCAGTAGGGTCGGACTCCCAAATGAAAAACTGTTTTTT. The variable domain in full, completed from reference TRBV19 and TRBJ1-4, reads DGGITQSPKYLFRKEGQNVTLSCEQNLNHDAMYWYRQDPGQGLRLIYYSQIVNDFQKGDIAEGYSVSREKKESFPLTVTSAQKNPTAFYLCASRVGLPNEKLFFGSGTQLSVL.